These T cell receptor beta chains were read from a single sample in a study of response to subunit inactivated influenza vaccine. TCRdb re-called the RT-PCR reads with MiXCR, one entry per CDR3 protein. The profile shows 500,000 to 600,000 distinct CDR3 sequences, 15% to 20% of them singletons. The sample consisted of CD4+ T cells sorted from PBMCs, taken around 2 years after vaccination. Every receptor here comes from a man aged 50-75 years who received an inactivated influenza vaccine. Each CDR3 is given with its conserved first and last residue. D genes are given only for firm matches. A clone size is listed for some rows: how often the clone was seen (once, few, many), or a class if it is expanded.

.	16	TRBD1	TRBV6-7	TRBJ2-5	CASRSKTGMGQETQYF	TGTGCCAGCAGATCGAAGACAGGGATGGGGCAAGAGACCCAGTACTTC
.	14	.	TRBV11-2	TRBJ2-5	CASRRPARAETQYF	TGTGCCAGCAGACGCCCGGCCAGGGCGGAGACCCAGTACTTC
few	14	TRBD2	TRBV6-2/TRBV6-3	TRBJ2-1	CASRASGTSDEQFF	TGTGCCAGCAGGGCCTCCGGGACTAGCGATGAGCAGTTCTTC
many	13	.	TRBV4-1	TRBJ2-3	CASSQLGTDTQYF	TGCGCCAGCAGCCAATTAGGCACAGATACGCAGTATTTT
.	15	.	TRBV4-3	TRBJ2-4	CASSQDQGTKNIQYF	TGCGCCAGCAGCCAAGATCAGGGGACCAAAAACATTCAGTACTTC
few	13	.	TRBV7-9	TRBJ2-5	CASSTTGQETQYF	TGTGCCAGCAGCACCACTGGACAAGAGACCCAGTACTTC
few	16	.	TRBV19	TRBJ2-4	CASSIARALAKNIQYF	TGTGCCAGTAGTATCGCCAGAGCCCTAGCCAAAAACATTCAGTACTTC
few	12	.	TRBV30	TRBJ2-2	CAWNRDTGELFF	TGTGCCTGGAACAGGGACACCGGGGAGCTGTTTTTT
.	14	TRBD1	TRBV25-1	TRBJ2-7	CASSDRTGTGVQYF	TGTGCCAGCAGTGACCGGACCGGGACAGGGGTACAGTACTTC
.	14	.	TRBV4-2	TRBJ2-1	CASSQDQGGNEQFF	TGTGCCAGCAGCCAAGACCAAGGGGGAAATGAGCAGTTCTTC
many	16	TRBD2	TRBV7-2	TRBJ2-5	CASSAQRGRFQETQYF	TGTGCCAGCAGCGCTCAGCGGGGGAGGTTTCAAGAGACCCAGTACTTC
.	14	.	TRBV20-1	TRBJ2-1	CSGSRSGFYNEQFF	TGCAGTGGCAGTCGTAGCGGCTTTTACAATGAGCAGTTCTTC
few	16	TRBD1	TRBV5-1	TRBJ2-3	CASSLMSQGAADTQYF	TGCGCCAGCAGCTTGATGTCGCAGGGGGCCGCAGATACGCAGTATTTT
few	15	.	TRBV7-8	TRBJ2-3	CASSNPRLVTDTQYF	TGTGCCAGCAGTAACCCCAGGCTGGTCACAGATACGCAGTATTTT
.	15	.	TRBV3-1	TRBJ2-4	CASSPGEGGKNIQYF	TGTGCCAGCAGCCCCGGGGAAGGGGGCAAAAACATTCAGTACTTC
.	13	.	TRBV7-2	TRBJ1-4	CASSSPGSEKLFF	TGTGCCAGCAGTTCACCAGGGTCGGAAAAACTGTTTTTT
.	15	.	TRBV10-3	TRBJ1-1	CATIGADSLGTEAFF	TGTGCCACCATCGGGGCCGACTCCTTGGGCACTGAAGCTTTCTTT
.	16	.	TRBV20-1	TRBJ2-1	CSARVEEWSSYNEQFF	TGCAGTGCTAGGGTGGAAGAGTGGAGTTCCTACAATGAGCAGTTCTTC
.	15	.	TRBV20-1	TRBJ2-5	CSAREGRYSQETQYF	TGCAGTGCTAGAGAGGGGAGGTACTCTCAAGAGACCCAGTACTTC
.	16	TRBD1	TRBV7-9	TRBJ2-1	CASSLAYWTGVDEQFF	TGTGCCAGCAGCTTGGCTTATTGGACAGGGGTCGATGAGCAGTTCTTC
.	15	TRBD2	TRBV10-3	TRBJ2-1	CAISATAGGPNEQFF	TGTGCCATCAGTGCAACTGCGGGGGGCCCCAATGAGCAGTTCTTC
many	15	TRBD2	TRBV6-1	TRBJ2-5	CASSRGLVTLETQYF	TGTGCCAGCAGCCGCGGACTAGTAACCTTAGAGACCCAGTACTTC
few	14	TRBD2	TRBV7-2	TRBJ2-7	CASSLSSGGYEQYF	TGTGCCAGCAGCTTATCTAGCGGGGGATACGAGCAGTACTTC
.	12	.	TRBV20-1	TRBJ1-2	CSARDTNYGYTF	TGCAGTGCTAGAGATACTAACTATGGCTACACCTTC
.	16	.	TRBV4-3	TRBJ2-1	CASSQDRGEAYNEQFF	TGCGCCAGCAGCCAAGATCGCGGGGAGGCCTACAATGAGCAGTTCTTC
.	12	.	TRBV20-1	TRBJ1-2	CSAAQGYGGYTF	TGCAGTGCTGCTCAGGGGTACGGTGGCTACACCTTC
.	15	TRBD2	TRBV20-1	TRBJ2-2	CSAETPGGHTGELFF	TGCAGTGCCGAGACCCCGGGGGGGCACACCGGGGAGCTGTTTTTT
few	15	TRBD2	TRBV20-1	TRBJ2-7	CSARDLLAGKYEQYF	TGCAGTGCTAGAGATTTGCTAGCGGGAAAGTACGAGCAGTACTTC
.	14	TRBD2	TRBV20-1	TRBJ2-1	CSAGGGNSYNGQFF	TGCAGTGCTGGCGGGGGTAACTCCTACAATGGGCAGTTCTTC
.	18	.	TRBV28	TRBJ1-2	CASSLLRSFRRANYGYTF	TGTGCCAGCAGTTTATTACGGAGTTTCCGGAGGGCTAACTATGGCTACACCTTC
few	14	.	TRBV29-1	TRBJ2-1	CSVEARDTYNEQFF	TGCAGCGTTGAAGCCCGGGACACCTACAATGAGCAGTTCTTC
many	14	TRBD1	TRBV12-3/TRBV12-4	TRBJ1-5	CASSPTGGNQPQHF	TGTGCCAGCAGTCCGACAGGGGGCAATCAGCCCCAGCATTTT
few	15	.	TRBV4-3	TRBJ1-1	CASSQEATGNTEAFF	TGCGCCAGCAGCCAAGAAGCCACAGGGAACACTGAAGCTTTCTTT
.	14	.	TRBV13	TRBJ1-4	CASSFRTANEKLFF	TGTGCCAGCAGCTTCCGGACCGCTAATGAAAAACTGTTTTTT
.	14	.	TRBV30	TRBJ2-1	CAWSRGGAYNEQFF	TGTGCCTGGAGTAGGGGGGGCGCGTACAATGAGCAGTTCTTC
.	17	.	TRBV20-1	TRBJ1-2	CSASPRPGTRRGGGYTF	TGCAGTGCTAGCCCCCGCCCCGGGACGCGAAGAGGTGGGGGCTACACCTTC
few	14	TRBD2	TRBV7-9	TRBJ2-2	CASNTAGEAGELFF	TGTGCCAGCAATACAGCGGGGGAAGCCGGGGAGCTGTTTTTT
.	13	.	TRBV6-5	TRBJ1-5	CASSYSGLEPQHF	TGTGCCAGCAGTTACTCGGGTTTGGAGCCCCAGCATTTT
few	13	.	TRBV5-1	TRBJ2-3	CASSPEWSDTQYF	TGCGCCAGCAGCCCCGAGTGGAGCGATACGCAGTATTTT
.	18	TRBD1	TRBV20-1	TRBJ1-2	CSASRDMQGAPFPYGYTF	TGCAGTGCATCGAGGGATATGCAGGGGGCCCCCTTTCCCTATGGCTACACCTTC
.	14	TRBD1	TRBV11-2	TRBJ2-7	CASSLGDREYEQYF	TGTGCCAGCAGCTTAGGGGACAGGGAATACGAGCAGTACTTC